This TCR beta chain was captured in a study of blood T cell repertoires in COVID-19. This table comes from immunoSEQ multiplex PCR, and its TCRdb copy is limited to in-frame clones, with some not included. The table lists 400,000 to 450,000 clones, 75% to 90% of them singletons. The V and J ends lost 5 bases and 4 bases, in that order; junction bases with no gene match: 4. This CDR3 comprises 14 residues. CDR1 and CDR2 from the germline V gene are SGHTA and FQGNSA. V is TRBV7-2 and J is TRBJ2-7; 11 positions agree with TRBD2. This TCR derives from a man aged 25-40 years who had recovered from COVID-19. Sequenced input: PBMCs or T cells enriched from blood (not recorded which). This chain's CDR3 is CASSLTSGRYEQYF. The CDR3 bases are TGTGCCAGCAGCCTTACTAGCGGGAGATACGAGCAGTACTTC.